These 28 T cell receptor beta chains were sequenced from one sample in a study of response to subunit inactivated influenza vaccine. TCRdb re-derived calls from the RT-PCR reads in MiXCR, one entry per CDR3 protein. The table records roughly 620,000 distinct CDR3 sequences, about 11% of them present only once. These records were also assigned to another study, of T cells expressing NK-cell markers. That paper adds: Beta-chain TCR cDNA was generated via 5'RACE template switching with UMIs.

This material consisted of PBMCs from blood, taken on the day of vaccination. The source of these receptors is a man aged 45-65 years who received an inactivated influenza vaccine.

The V gene is TRBV20-1, the J gene TRBJ1-2; D unclear. Trimming removed 3 bases from V and 2 bases from J, with 7 bases in between. The germline V gene encodes CDR1 DFQATT and CDR2 SNEGSKA (reference sequence). CDR3 length: 12 amino acids. CDR3 loop: CSASGGNYGYTF. The CDR3 DNA reads TGCAGTGCTAGTGGAGGGAACTATGGCTACACCTTC.

This clonotype was seen repeatedly, ten times or more. This chain joins TRBV5-1 and TRBJ2-3; TRBD1 agrees at 8 bases. In germline, CDR1 is SGHRS, CDR2 YFSETQ. The CDR3 is made up of 17 amino acids. With V trimmed by 3 bases and J by 5 bases, 14 bases remained unmatched. The CDR3 is CASSWGAGTGYRDTQYF. The CDR3 region has the DNA TGCGCCAGCAGCTGGGGAGCCGGGACAGGTTATCGAGATACGCAGTATTTT.

There are many counts of this clonotype. This chain joins TRBV13 and TRBJ2-1; 9 bases agree with TRBD2. V gave up 3 bases and J gave up 10 bases; unmatched junction bases: 10. The CDR3 totals 15 residues. Germline V gene lookup returns CDR1 PRHDT and CDR2 FYEKMQ (reference sequence). The CDR3 DNA is TGTGCCAGCAGCTTGACGCCGGGACTAGCAGCCGAGCAGTTCTTC. Encoded protein: CASSLTPGLAAEQFF.

This clonotype was seen only a few times. The V and J genes are TRBV4-2 and TRBJ2-2, with D possibly matching TRBD2 (6 bases). Germline lookup yields CDR1 LGHNA and CDR2 YNFKEQ. Trimming removed 1 base from V and 6 bases from J, with 12 bases in between. The CDR3 is 15 residues long. The CDR3 DNA follows: TGTGCCAGCAGCCAAGGGGGGGTCCTCGCCGGGGAGCTGTTTTTT. It yields the protein CASSQGGVLAGELFF.

The sample holds a few counts of this clonotype. This chain joins TRBV30 and TRBJ2-1; possibly TRBD2 for D (5 bases). V was trimmed by 2 bases and J by 9 bases, leaving 11 bases between them. In germline, CDR1 is GTSNPN, CDR2 SVGIG (reference sequence). This CDR3 is 12 amino acids long. CDR3 loop: CAWSSSGFEQFF. The DNA for the CDR3 is TGTGCCTGGAGTTCCTCGGGGTTTGAGCAGTTCTTC.

This clonotype was observed a few times. The chain recombines TRBV15 with TRBJ2-1, with D unresolved. Between the trimmed V and J ends, which lost 7 bases and 3 bases, there was a span of 13 bases. This CDR3 is built from 14 residues. The germline gives CDR1 LNHNV, CDR2 YYDKDF (reference sequence). The CDR3 DNA follows: TGTGCCACCACCGGAGCCTCTTTCTACAATGAGCAGTTCTTC. Residues: CATTGASFYNEQFF.

V is TRBV7-9 and J is TRBJ2-3; 9 bases fit TRBD2. Unmatched junction bases numbered 11, after V lost 3 bases and J lost 4 bases. From germline, CDR1 is SEHNR and CDR2 FQNEAQ (reference sequence). The CDR3 extends over 17 amino acids. The CDR3 loop is CASSFSGGPTAADTQYF. CDR3 DNA: TGTGCCAGCAGCTTTAGCGGGGGCCCCACCGCTGCAGATACGCAGTATTTT.

V and J are TRBV6-6 and TRBJ2-7, with a weak D call TRBD2 (5 bases). V was shortened by 7 bases and J by 2 bases, with 12 bases between the two germline ends. Germline V gives CDR1 MNHNY, CDR2 SVGAGI (reference sequence). This CDR3 is 13 amino acids long. The CDR3 bases are TGTGCCAGCAACAGAGGGAGAGCCTACGAGCAGTACTTC. Amino acids: CASNRGRAYEQYF.

The chain is built from TRBV6-5 and TRBJ2-3; D is uncertain. The germline V and J ends were trimmed by 2 bases and 2 bases, with 11 bases remaining between them. The CDR3 has 15 residues. The V gene's germline CDR1 is MNHEY and CDR2 SVGAGI. CDR3 protein: CASSYRGSHTDTQYF. CDR3 nucleotide sequence: TGTGCCAGCAGTTACCGTGGCAGCCACACAGATACGCAGTATTTT.

J is TRBJ2-4 and V is TRBV10-3, with 9 bases aligning to TRBD1. The germline V gene has CDR1 ENHRY and CDR2 SYGVKD. The CDR3 runs 13 residues. With 6 bases clipped from V and 6 bases from J, the junction kept 3 bases outside the gene matches. The CDR3 loop is CAIRTDRGNIQYF. As DNA, the CDR3 is TGTGCCATCAGAACGGACAGGGGAAACATTCAGTACTTC.

The V and J genes are TRBV29-1 and TRBJ1-5, with 7 positions matching TRBD1. Germline values: CDR1 SQVTM, CDR2 ANQGSEA. There are 13 residues in the CDR3. The V segment lost 6 bases and the J segment 5 bases; nucleotides outside the gene matches: 7. The CDR3 sequence is CSVQQGVDQPQHF. Here the CDR3 DNA reads TGCAGCGTGCAGCAGGGGGTTGATCAGCCCCAGCATTTT.

This clonotype was observed a few times. The chain uses TRBV7-9 and TRBJ2-1; possible D gene TRBD1, 6 bases. V gave up 5 bases and J gave up 8 bases, with 13 bases separating them. There are 13 residues in the CDR3. Per the germline V gene, CDR1 is SEHNR and CDR2 is FQNEAQ (reference sequence). As DNA, the CDR3 is TGTGCCAGCAGCCGTACAGGGAAGGATGAGCAGTTCTTC. Translated: CASSRTGKDEQFF. Filled out from reference TRBV7-9 and TRBJ2-1, the complete variable domain reads DTGVSQNPRHKITKRGQNVTFRCDPISEHNRLYWYRQTLGQGPEFLTYFQNEAQLEKSRLLSDRFSAERPKGSFSTLEIQRTEQGDSAMYLCASSRTGKDEQFFGPGTRLTVL.

This clonotype was recorded at least ten times. The V and J genes are TRBV6-1 and TRBJ2-3, with TRBD2 as a possible D gene (6 bases). The length of the CDR3 is 12 residues. Germline lookup yields CDR1 MNHNS and CDR2 SASEGT. The V end lost 6 bases, the J end lost 2 bases, and 6 bases lay between the germline ends. The CDR3 loop is CASRRDTDTQYF. Here the CDR3 DNA reads TGTGCCAGCAGGCGGGACACAGATACGCAGTATTTT.

This clonotype was observed at least ten times. V and J are TRBV20-1 and TRBJ2-7; a weak D match, TRBD1 (6 bases). Between the trimmed V and J ends, which lost 3 bases and 9 bases, there was a span of 12 bases. Per the germline V gene, CDR1 is DFQATT and CDR2 is SNEGSKA (reference sequence). This CDR3 is 11 amino acids long. The CDR3 DNA reads TGCAGTGCTAGGGTCAGGGGCTGGCAGTACTTC. Residues: CSARVRGWQYF.

The V and J genes are TRBV6-2 or TRBV6-3 and TRBJ2-7; D gene unclear. In germline, CDR1 is MNHEY, CDR2 SVGEGT. This CDR3 region has 14 residues. V lost 6 bases, J lost 7 bases, and 19 bases lay in between. The CDR3 DNA is TGTGCCAGCAGAACAAGGGTCTGGATGCCTGAGCAGTACTTC. Protein: CASRTRVWMPEQYF.

This clonotype was seen a handful of times. V and J are TRBV5-1 and TRBJ1-1; D unresolved. Trimming removed 1 base from V and 11 bases from J, with 12 bases in between. Germline V lookup: CDR1 SGHRS, CDR2 YFSETQ. The CDR3 length is 12 residues. The CDR3 spells CASSLSGGNAFF. The CDR3 DNA sequence: TGCGCCAGCAGCTTGAGTGGTGGTAACGCTTTCTTT.

In its sample, this clonotype was seen a few times. This chain connects TRBV5-1 to TRBJ2-4, with 14 bases aligning to TRBD2. V trimming: 4 bases; J trimming: 5 bases; junction bases outside the gene matches: 14. The CDR3 has 19 residues. The germline V gene has CDR1 SGHRS and CDR2 YFSETQ. CDR3 residues: CASSADGTSGSLYQNIQYF. CDR3 DNA: TGCGCCAGCAGCGCAGACGGGACTAGCGGGAGCCTTTATCAAAACATTCAGTACTTC.

This clonotype has only a few counts. The chain joins TRBV11-2 to TRBJ2-1; TRBD1 aligns across 11 bases. The V gene's germline CDR1 is SGHAT and CDR2 FQNNGV. This CDR3 region has 16 residues. Trimming cost V 2 bases and J 8 bases; bases outside gene matches: 8. The CDR3 nucleotides read TGTGCCAGCAGCTTATATAGGACAGGGGGCGAAGATGAGCAGTTCTTC. Its protein product is CASSLYRTGGEDEQFF.

This clonotype has a handful of counts. The chain's CDR3 is CASSLVQAGTQYF. DNA of the CDR3: TGTGCCAGCAGCTTAGTACAGGCGGGGACCCAGTACTTC. This chain links TRBV7-8 with TRBJ2-5, with D tentatively TRBD1 or TRBD2 (5 bases each). V was trimmed by 1 base and J by 7 bases, leaving 10 bases between them. CDR1 is SGHVS, CDR2 FQNEAQ, per germline. The CDR3 extends over 13 amino acids.

This clonotype was seen only once. The CDR3 sequence: CATSDHPGFSKTQYF. The CDR3 nucleotides read TGTGCCACCAGTGATCACCCGGGGTTCTCGAAGACCCAGTACTTC. The V call is TRBV24-1, the J call TRBJ2-5, with D perhaps TRBD2 (5 bases). The germline gives CDR1 KGHDR, CDR2 SFDVKD. Trimming took off 3 bases at V and 6 bases at J, with 16 bases between the two ends. The CDR3 spans 15 residues.

This clonotype was picked up many times. The chain employs TRBV7-2 and TRBJ2-7, with D uncertain. V lost 1 base, J lost 5 bases, and 12 bases lay in between. CDR1 SGHTA and CDR2 FQGNSA come from the germline V gene. The CDR3 totals 14 residues. CDR3 sequence reads: CASSLGATRDEQYF. CDR3 nucleotides: TGTGCCAGCAGCTTAGGGGCTACCCGAGACGAGCAGTACTTC. The variable domain in full, with the rest retrieved from reference TRBV7-2 and TRBJ2-7, is GAGVSQSPSNKVTEKGKDVELRCDPISGHTALYWYRQSLGQGLEFLIYFQGNSAPDKSGLPSDRFSAERTGGSVSTLTIQRTQQEDSAVYLCASSLGATRDEQYFGPGTRLTVT.

The chain uses TRBV6-4 and TRBJ2-7; no firm D call. Trimming took off 0 bases at V and 0 bases at J, with 9 bases between the two ends. The CDR3 has 15 residues. Germline lookup yields CDR1 MRHNA and CDR2 SNTAGT. The DNA of the CDR3 is TGTGCCAGCAGTGACTCCGTAGGGAACTCCTACGAGCAGTACTTC. It is translated as CASSDSVGNSYEQYF.

This clonotype was seen at least ten times. The rearrangement uses TRBV20-1 and TRBJ2-3; 8 bases are shared with TRBD2. The V and J ends lost 3 bases and 6 bases, in that order; junction bases with no gene match: 14. Germline-derived CDR1 and CDR2 are DFQATT and SNEGSKA (reference sequence). This CDR3 contains 16 residues. The CDR3 spells CSARSGGVSGTDTQYF. CDR3 bases: TGCAGTGCTAGGTCGGGGGGGGTCAGCGGTACGGATACGCAGTATTTT.

Only a few counts were recorded for this clonotype. The V call is TRBV29-1, the J call TRBJ1-4; TRBD1 might be the D (5 bases). This CDR3 contains 13 residues. V was pared by 7 bases and J by 3 bases, with 12 bases between. Looked up from germline, CDR1 is SQVTM and CDR2 is ANQGSEA. Here the CDR3 reads CSARRDANEKLFF. CDR3 DNA: TGCAGCGCCCGCAGGGACGCTAATGAAAAACTGTTTTTT.

This clonotype was recorded a few times. This chain links TRBV5-1 with TRBJ2-3; D is unclear. Germline values: CDR1 SGHRS, CDR2 YFSETQ. Trimming cost V 1 base and J 0 bases, with 12 bases left between them. This CDR3 has 16 amino acids. The CDR3 is CASSLFQPSSTDTQYF. CDR3 in DNA: TGCGCCAGCAGCTTGTTCCAGCCCTCTAGCACAGATACGCAGTATTTT. The full variable domain, its missing parts supplied by reference TRBV5-1 and TRBJ2-3, is KAGVTQTPRYLIKTRGQQVTLSCSPISGHRSVSWYQQTPGQGLQFLFEYFSETQRNKGNFPGRFSGRQFSNSRSEMNVSTLELGDSALYLCASSLFQPSSTDTQYFGPGTRLTVL.

This clonotype was found a few times. DNA for the CDR3: TGTGCCAGCTCACCAAACGGACCAGGGATCTCCTACGAGCAGTACTTC. It is translated as CASSPNGPGISYEQYF. The genes are TRBV18 and TRBJ2-7; tentatively, D is TRBD1 (5 bases). V was cut by 2 bases and J by 0 bases, with 14 bases left in between. The CDR3 has 16 residues. CDR1 KGHSH and CDR2 LQKENI come from the germline V gene. Combining the CDR3 with reference TRBV18 and TRBJ2-7 gives the whole variable domain NAGVMQNPRHLVRRRGQEARLRCSPMKGHSHVYWYRQLPEEGLKFMVYLQKENIIDESGMPKERFSAEFPKEGPSILRIQQVVRGDSAAYFCASSPNGPGISYEQYFGPGTRLTVT.

The rearrangement uses TRBV18 and TRBJ2-3, with TRBD2 matching 15 bases. After removal of 0 bases from V and 6 bases from J, the junction contained 1 base not matched to a gene. The CDR3 covers 16 residues. The germline CDR1 and CDR2 sequences are KGHSH and LQKENI. The CDR3 DNA is TGTGCCAGCTCACCACCGGGACTAGCGGGAGGCGATACGCAGTATTTT. It yields the protein CASSPPGLAGGDTQYF.

The chain recombines TRBV10-3 with TRBJ2-2; D not resolved. V was trimmed by 2 bases and J by 6 bases, leaving 7 bases between them. This CDR3 is 13 amino acids long. The V gene's germline CDR1 is ENHRY and CDR2 SYGVKD. CDR3 coding DNA: TGTGCCATCAGTGAGCCTACGTCCGGGGAGCTGTTTTTT. Residues: CAISEPTSGELFF.